The 3 T cell receptor beta chains below all came from one sample that was sequenced in a study of blood T cell repertoires in COVID-19. Libraries were prepared by immunoSEQ multiplex PCR; TCRdb keeps only in-frame clonotypes and omits some of them. This table holds fewer than 600,000 clones, 88% found once. Source material: PBMCs or T cells enriched from blood (not recorded which). Receptors originate from a woman aged 40 to 49 who had recovered from COVID-19.

CDR3 amino acids: CASSVGQNYGYTF. Here the CDR3 DNA reads TGTGCCAGCAGCGTGGGACAGAACTATGGCTACACCTTC. The J gene is TRBJ1-2, the V gene TRBV5-6; 7 nucleotides match TRBD1. Germline CDR1 is SGHDT and CDR2 is YYEEEE. Trimming removed 4 bases from V and 2 bases from J; junction bases left unmatched: 2. This CDR3 contains 13 residues.

This clone came up once. V usage is TRBV29-1 and J usage is TRBJ1-4; D is uncertain. This CDR3 has 13 amino acids. Germline lookup yields CDR1 SQVTM and CDR2 ANQGSEA. The V and J ends lost 3 bases and 8 bases respectively, with 13 bases between them. The CDR3 DNA sequence: TGCAGCGTTGAGGAGGGCGTCCGGGAAAAACTGTTTTTT. As protein: CSVEEGVREKLFF.

The chain couples TRBV30 to TRBJ1-3, with 7 bases fitting TRBD1. Germline V gene data show CDR1 as GTSNPN and CDR2 as SVGIG (reference sequence). J gave up 7 bases and V 5 bases, and 5 bases lay outside the gene matches. This CDR3 spans 12 amino acids. The CDR3: CAWDGTANTIYF. DNA of the CDR3: TGTGCCTGGGACGGGACAGCGAACACCATATATTTT.